This TCR beta chain was identified during a study of identical twins. TCRdb re-analysed the 5' RACE reads in MiXCR, keeping a single row per CDR3 protein. The table shows about 790,000 distinct CDR3 sequences, with 15% to 20% occurring only once. Findings and limits, study-wide: Models predicted too little out-of-frame TCR alpha sharing in monozygotic twins.

From germline, CDR1 is LNHDA and CDR2 SQIVND (reference sequence). V lost 4 bases and J lost 7; bases outside the gene matches: 11. The CDR3 is made up of 16 amino acids. As concerns this clonotype: Its antigen is undetermined.

This sample also belongs to another study, concerning T cells expressing NK-cell markers. According to that study: CD8+ T cells in roughly six donors included dominant NKG2C+ clonotypes at roughly 1.0-8%. It remained uncertain whether the expanded NKG2C+ T cell clones were specific for HCMV antigens.

The V call is TRBV19, the J call TRBJ2-1; 9 bases line up with TRBD2. The sample comprised PBMCs. This clonotype was obtained from a young woman in good health. CDR3 residues: CASSTRGSGRRNEQFF. As DNA, the CDR3 is TGTGCCAGTAGTACCCGGGGTAGCGGGAGAAGGAATGAGCAGTTCTTC.